This T cell receptor beta chain was captured in a study of blood T cell repertoires in COVID-19. The wider study: Samples representing acute and convalescent COVID-19 were sourced from the United States, Italy and Spain. T cells, B-cell-depleted T cells, or PBMCs supplied cDNA or gDNA.

Clones were read by immunoSEQ multiplex PCR, and TCRdb kept only the in-frame ones, dropping some. The sample lists around 200,000 clones, nearly 90% occurring once. CDR3 length: 19 amino acids. J gave up 0 bases and V 0 bases, and 7 bases lay outside the gene matches. Germline CDR1 reads LGHNA; CDR2 reads YNFKEQ. The receptor comes from a middle-aged man with acute or convalescent COVID-19. The sample taken for sequencing was peripheral blood. V is TRBV4-2 and J is TRBJ2-6; 8 bases align to TRBD1. For the CDR3, the DNA is TGTGCCAGCAGCCAAGATCTGACAGGGGCCTTCTCTGGGGCCAACGTCCTGACTTTC. Translating it yields CASSQDLTGAFSGANVLTF.